Listed below are T cell receptor beta chains from one sample, sequenced in a study of cytomegalovirus exposure and HLA in healthy donors. Profiling relied on immunoSEQ multiplex PCR, and the TCRdb table lists in-frame clones only, not all of them. The sample yields about 95,000 clones, roughly 85% seen once. The material sequenced was PBMCs. The source is a man younger than 35 in good health and CMV-seropositive. Both conserved end residues are part of each CDR3. The order of the fields is clone size, D gene, J gene, V gene, CDR3 protein, CDR3 DNA. The D gene is left open where the match is weak. Not every row has a clone size; where given, it reads once, few, many or a size class.

-	-	TRBJ1-3	TRBV10-3	CAISERGGLSGNTIYF	TGTGCCATCAGTGAGAGGGGCGGCCTCTCTGGAAACACCATATATTTT
-	-	TRBJ2-3	TRBV7-9	CASSFGVGDTQYF	TGTGCCAGCAGCTTCGGGGTTGGAGATACGCAGTATTTT
-	-	TRBJ2-3	TRBV6-1	CASSVTDSTDTQYF	TGTGCCAGCAGTGTGACTGATAGCACAGATACGCAGTATTTT
-	TRBD2	TRBJ2-3	TRBV29-1	CSVDGRDIDTQYF	TGCAGCGTTGACGGGAGGGATATAGATACGCAGTATTTT
-	-	TRBJ1-1	TRBV9	CASSARGMNTEAFF	TGTGCCAGCAGCGCCAGGGGAATGAACACTGAAGCTTTCTTT
-	TRBD1	TRBJ1-3	TRBV5-1	CASSWGTGLDSGNTIYF	TGCGCCAGCAGCTGGGGGACAGGGCTAGACTCTGGAAACACCATATATTTT
-	TRBD2	TRBJ2-7	TRBV18	CASSAPSGAIYEQYF	TGTGCCAGCTCAGCTCCTAGCGGGGCTATCTACGAGCAGTACTTC
-	TRBD2	TRBJ2-1	TRBV9	CASSAGTSPYNEQFF	TGTGCCAGCAGCGCCGGGACTAGCCCTTACAATGAGCAGTTCTTC
-	-	TRBJ1-1	TRBV7-9	CASSRPGQNTEAFF	TGTGCCAGCAGCCGTCCGGGACAGAACACTGAAGCTTTCTTT
-	TRBD2	TRBJ2-1	TRBV28	CASSSYSGRAVDEQFF	TGTGCCAGCAGCTCATATAGCGGGAGGGCCGTCGATGAGCAGTTCTTC
-	-	TRBJ1-1	TRBV5-1	CASSLEGGSTEAFF	TGCGCCAGCAGCTTGGAAGGGGGTAGCACTGAAGCTTTCTTT
few	-	TRBJ2-7	TRBV28	CATSRGSYEQYF	TGTGCCACCTCCCGGGGATCCTACGAGCAGTACTTC
-	TRBD1	TRBJ2-1	TRBV5-1	CASSERQGNYNEQFF	TGCGCCAGCAGCGAAAGACAGGGGAACTACAATGAGCAGTTCTTC
-	TRBD1	TRBJ1-5	TRBV19	CASTRTGGNQPQHF	TGTGCCAGTACCCGGACAGGGGGCAATCAGCCCCAGCATTTT
-	-	TRBJ1-2	TRBV5-4	CASSQGGGLRGYTF	TGTGCCAGCAGCCAGGGAGGAGGCCTCCGGGGCTACACCTTC
-	-	TRBJ1-1	TRBV14	CASSQGLLDTEAFF	TGTGCCAGCAGCCAGGGGCTCCTTGACACTGAAGCTTTCTTT
-	TRBD2	TRBJ2-1	TRBV6-6	CASSSLAGGINEQFF	TGTGCCAGCAGTTCTCTTGCGGGAGGGATCAATGAGCAGTTCTTC
-	TRBD1	TRBJ2-7	TRBV6-1	CATADRSYEQYF	TGTGCCACCGCGGACAGGTCCTACGAGCAGTACTTC
-	-	TRBJ2-1	TRBV27	CASSSRLRGSYNEQFF	TGTGCCAGCAGTTCCAGGTTACGGGGCTCCTACAATGAGCAGTTCTTC
-	TRBD1	TRBJ1-5	TRBV5-4	CASSWGQNQPQHF	TGTGCCAGCAGCTGGGGACAGAATCAGCCCCAGCATTTT
-	TRBD1	TRBJ1-1	TRBV19	CASIRTGGFGTEAFF	TGTGCCAGTATAAGGACAGGGGGCTTTGGCACTGAAGCTTTCTTT
-	-	TRBJ2-3	TRBV28	CASSLLGGSTDTQYF	TGTGCCAGCAGTTTACTAGGGGGAAGCACAGATACGCAGTATTTT
-	TRBD1	TRBJ2-5	TRBV5-1	CASSSGGVETQYF	TGCGCCAGCAGCTCAGGGGGCGTAGAGACCCAGTACTTC
few	TRBD1	TRBJ2-2	TRBV4-1	CASSKPQGDTGELFF	TGCGCCAGCAGCAAACCTCAGGGGGACACCGGGGAGCTGTTTTTT
-	TRBD2	TRBJ2-1	TRBV14	CASSRLAGGSYNEQFF	TGTGCCAGCAGCCGCCTAGCGGGAGGATCCTACAATGAGCAGTTCTTC
-	-	TRBJ2-1	TRBV27	CASSFRSGLNEQFF	TGTGCCAGCAGTTTCAGGAGCGGGCTCAATGAGCAGTTCTTC
once	-	TRBJ2-3	TRBV30	CAWSVLGDTQYF	TGTGCCTGGAGTGTTCTAGGAGATACGCAGTATTTT
-	TRBD1	TRBJ2-3	TRBV5-1	CASQTGVTSTDTQYF	TGCGCCAGCCAAACAGGGGTCACCTCCACAGATACGCAGTATTTT
-	-	TRBJ1-2	TRBV10-3	CAISGYTGSDYGYTF	TGTGCCATCAGTGGATACACAGGGTCCGACTATGGCTACACCTTC
-	-	TRBJ2-3	TRBV5-1	CASSLRGGPSSTDTQYF	TGCGCCAGCAGCTTGCGAGGGGGACCCTCTAGCACAGATACGCAGTATTTT
-	-	TRBJ1-2	TRBV9	CASSPGGLRSVPGATNYGYTF	TGTGCCAGCAGCCCCGGGGGTTTACGTTCCGTTCCGGGCGCCACTAACTATGGCTACACCTTC
-	-	TRBJ1-3	TRBV7-8	CASSLPGTGNTIYF	TGTGCCAGCAGCTTACCAGGGACTGGAAACACCATATATTTT
-	TRBD2	TRBJ2-7	TRBV5-6	CASSLRASGRARSSQYF	TGTGCCAGCAGCTTGAGAGCAAGCGGGAGGGCCAGGTCGAGCCAGTACTTC
-	-	TRBJ2-1	TRBV28	CASSLDLPQGDNEQFF	TGTGCCAGCAGTTTAGATCTCCCTCAAGGGGATAATGAGCAGTTCTTC
-	-	TRBJ1-1	TRBV13	CASSYGQNTEAFF	TGTGCCAGCAGCTACGGACAGAACACTGAAGCTTTCTTT
-	TRBD1	TRBJ2-7	TRBV27	CASSLKTGFYEQYF	TGTGCCAGCAGTTTAAAGACAGGGTTCTACGAGCAGTACTTC
-	-	TRBJ1-4	TRBV19	CASSMGAWGGNEKLFF	TGTGCCAGTAGTATGGGGGCCTGGGGGGGTAATGAAAAACTGTTTTTT
-	-	TRBJ1-2	TRBV7-2	CASSLDTGNPYGYTF	TGTGCCAGCAGCTTAGACACAGGCAACCCGTATGGCTACACCTTC
-	-	TRBJ1-4	TRBV15	CATSRDVGTATNEKLFF	TGTGCCACCAGCAGAGATGTAGGGACTGCAACTAATGAAAAACTGTTTTTT
-	-	TRBJ2-4	TRBV27	CASSLGGPEPHIAKNIQYF	TGTGCCAGCAGTTTGGGTGGGCCTGAGCCCCATATAGCCAAAAACATTCAGTACTTC
-	-	TRBJ2-1	TRBV27	CASSLSVGQGVPTNGRRSYNEQFF	TGTGCCAGCAGTTTATCGGTCGGGCAGGGGGTCCCAACCAACGGGAGAAGGTCCTACAATGAGCAGTTCTTC
-	TRBD1	TRBJ1-5	TRBV2	CASRRQGSNQPQHF	TGTGCCAGCAGGAGACAGGGGAGCAATCAGCCCCAGCATTTT
-	-	TRBJ2-5	TRBV13	CASSPAWPRGETQYF	TGTGCCAGCAGCCCCGCGTGGCCGAGAGGGGAGACCCAGTACTTC
-	TRBD1	TRBJ1-4	TRBV7-9	CASSSTEVQGAIEKLFF	TGTGCCAGCAGTTCTACCGAGGTACAGGGGGCGATCGAAAAACTGTTTTTT
-	TRBD2	TRBJ2-4	TRBV28	CASSPHSGRGSIQYF	TGTGCCAGCAGTCCCCATAGCGGGAGAGGGTCCATTCAGTACTTC
-	-	TRBJ2-3	TRBV2	CASRRPPAIFTDTQYF	TGTGCCAGCAGGCGCCCCCCAGCGATTTTCACAGATACGCAGTATTTT
few	TRBD1	TRBJ1-2	TRBV2	CAGRQGAGYGYTF	TGTGCCGGCCGACAGGGGGCCGGGTATGGCTACACCTTC
-	TRBD2	TRBJ2-1	TRBV7-8	CASSLVTLLAVRDEQFF	TGTGCCAGCAGCTTAGTTACTTTACTAGCGGTTCGGGATGAGCAGTTCTTC
-	TRBD2	TRBJ2-3	TRBV28	CASSFPSGRALDTQYF	TGTGCCAGCAGTTTTCCTAGCGGGAGGGCCTTGGATACGCAGTATTTT
-	-	TRBJ2-5	TRBV5-6	CASSLAQNQETQYF	TGTGCCAGCAGCTTGGCGCAGAACCAAGAGACCCAGTACTTC
-	-	TRBJ2-4	TRBV28	CASSPLRGYAKNIQYF	TGTGCCAGCAGCCCCCTCAGGGGATATGCCAAAAACATTCAGTACTTC
-	TRBD1	TRBJ2-3	TRBV7-6	CASSPGQGRDTQYF	TGTGCCAGCAGCCCCGGACAGGGCCGGGATACGCAGTATTTT